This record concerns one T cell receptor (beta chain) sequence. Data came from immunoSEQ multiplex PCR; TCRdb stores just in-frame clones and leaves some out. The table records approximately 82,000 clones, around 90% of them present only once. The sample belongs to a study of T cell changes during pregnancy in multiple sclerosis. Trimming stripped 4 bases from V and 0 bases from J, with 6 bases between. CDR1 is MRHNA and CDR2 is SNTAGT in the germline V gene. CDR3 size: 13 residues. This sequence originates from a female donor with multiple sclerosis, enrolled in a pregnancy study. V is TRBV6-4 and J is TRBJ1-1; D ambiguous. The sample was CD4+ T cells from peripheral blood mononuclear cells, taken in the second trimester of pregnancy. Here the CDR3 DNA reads TGTGCCAGCAGTGCCCTCTTGAACACTGAAGCTTTCTTT. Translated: CASSALLNTEAFF.